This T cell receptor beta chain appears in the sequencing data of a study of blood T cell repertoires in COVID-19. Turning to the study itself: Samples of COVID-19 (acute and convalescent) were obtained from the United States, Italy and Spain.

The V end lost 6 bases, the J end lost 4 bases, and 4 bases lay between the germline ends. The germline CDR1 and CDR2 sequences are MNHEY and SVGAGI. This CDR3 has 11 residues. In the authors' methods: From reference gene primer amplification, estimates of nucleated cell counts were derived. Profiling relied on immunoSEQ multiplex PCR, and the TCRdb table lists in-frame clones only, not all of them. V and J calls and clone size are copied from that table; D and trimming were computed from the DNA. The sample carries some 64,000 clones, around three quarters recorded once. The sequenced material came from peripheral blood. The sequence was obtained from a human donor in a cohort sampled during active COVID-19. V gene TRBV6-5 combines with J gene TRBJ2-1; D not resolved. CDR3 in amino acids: CASSPYNEQFF. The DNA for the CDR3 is TGTGCCAGCAGCCCGTACAATGAGCAGTTCTTC.